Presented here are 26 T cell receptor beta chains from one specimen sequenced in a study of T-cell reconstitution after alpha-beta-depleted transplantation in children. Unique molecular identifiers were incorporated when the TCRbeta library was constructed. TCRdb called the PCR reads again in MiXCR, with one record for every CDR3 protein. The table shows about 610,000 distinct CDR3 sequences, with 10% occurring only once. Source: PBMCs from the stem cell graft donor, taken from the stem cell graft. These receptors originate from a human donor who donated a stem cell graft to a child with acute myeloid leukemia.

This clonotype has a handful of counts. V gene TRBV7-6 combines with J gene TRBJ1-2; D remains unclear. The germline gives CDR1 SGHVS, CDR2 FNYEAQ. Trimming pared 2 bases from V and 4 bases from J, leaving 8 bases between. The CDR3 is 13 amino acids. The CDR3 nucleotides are TGTGCCAGCAGCTTAAGCCAGTCCTATGGCTACACCTTC. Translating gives CASSLSQSYGYTF.

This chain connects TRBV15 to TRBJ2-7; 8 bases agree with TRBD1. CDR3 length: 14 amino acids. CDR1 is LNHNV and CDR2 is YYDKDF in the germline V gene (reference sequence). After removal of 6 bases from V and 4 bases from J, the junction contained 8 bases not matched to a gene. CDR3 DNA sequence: TGTGCCACCAGAGAGCAGAGGACAGGGTACGAGCAGTACTTC. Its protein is CATREQRTGYEQYF.

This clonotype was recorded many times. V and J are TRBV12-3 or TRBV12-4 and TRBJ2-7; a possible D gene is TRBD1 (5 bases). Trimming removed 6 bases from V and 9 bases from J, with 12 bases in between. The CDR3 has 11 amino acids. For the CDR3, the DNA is TGTGCCAGCAGCCAGACAGATTGGCAGTACTTC. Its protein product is CASSQTDWQYF.

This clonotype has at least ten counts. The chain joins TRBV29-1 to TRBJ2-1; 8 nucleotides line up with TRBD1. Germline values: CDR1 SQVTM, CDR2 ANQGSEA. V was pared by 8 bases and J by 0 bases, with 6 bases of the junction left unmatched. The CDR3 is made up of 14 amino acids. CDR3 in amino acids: CSLTGGFSYNEQFF. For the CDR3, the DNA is TGCAGCCTAACAGGGGGATTCTCCTACAATGAGCAGTTCTTC.

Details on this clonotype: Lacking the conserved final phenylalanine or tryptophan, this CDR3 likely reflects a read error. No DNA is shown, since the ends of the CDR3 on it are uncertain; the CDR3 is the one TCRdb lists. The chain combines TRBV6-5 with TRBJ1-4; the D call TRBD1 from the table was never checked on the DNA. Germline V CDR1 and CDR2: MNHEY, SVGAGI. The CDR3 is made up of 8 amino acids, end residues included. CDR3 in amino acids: CASSSGKL.

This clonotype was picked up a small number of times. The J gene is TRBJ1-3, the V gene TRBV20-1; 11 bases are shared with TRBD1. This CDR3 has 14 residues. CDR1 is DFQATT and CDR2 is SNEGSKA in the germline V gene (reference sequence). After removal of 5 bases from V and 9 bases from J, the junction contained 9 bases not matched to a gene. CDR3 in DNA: TGCAGTGCTGGTCGCGGACAGGGGGCTAGCACCATATATTTT. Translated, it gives CSAGRGQGASTIYF.

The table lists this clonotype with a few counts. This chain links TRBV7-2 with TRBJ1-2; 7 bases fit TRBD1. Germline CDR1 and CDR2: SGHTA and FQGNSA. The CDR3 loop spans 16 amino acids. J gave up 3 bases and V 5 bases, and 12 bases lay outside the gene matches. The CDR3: CASSTPGQSIYYGYTF. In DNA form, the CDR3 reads TGTGCCAGCAGCACACCGGGACAGTCAATATACTATGGCTACACCTTC.

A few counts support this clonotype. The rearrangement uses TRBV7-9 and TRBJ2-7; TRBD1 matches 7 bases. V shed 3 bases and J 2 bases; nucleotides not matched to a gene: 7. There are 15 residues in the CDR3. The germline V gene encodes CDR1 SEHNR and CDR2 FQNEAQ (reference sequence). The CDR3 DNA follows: TGTGCCAGCAGCTTTTCCGGGACAGCCGCCTACGAGCAGTACTTC. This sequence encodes CASSFSGTAAYEQYF.

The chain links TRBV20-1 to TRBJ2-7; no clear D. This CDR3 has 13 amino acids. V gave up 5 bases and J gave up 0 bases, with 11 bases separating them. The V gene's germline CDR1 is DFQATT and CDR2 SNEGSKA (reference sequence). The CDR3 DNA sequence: TGCAGTGCTGCCCGGCTATCCTCCTACGAGCAGTACTTC. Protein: CSAARLSSYEQYF.

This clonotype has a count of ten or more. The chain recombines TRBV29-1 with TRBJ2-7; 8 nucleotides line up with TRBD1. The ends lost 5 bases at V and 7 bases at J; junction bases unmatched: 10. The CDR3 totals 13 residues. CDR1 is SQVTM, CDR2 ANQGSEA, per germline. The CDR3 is CSVSQGAPGEQYF. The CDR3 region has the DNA TGCAGCGTTTCTCAGGGGGCGCCGGGGGAGCAGTACTTC.

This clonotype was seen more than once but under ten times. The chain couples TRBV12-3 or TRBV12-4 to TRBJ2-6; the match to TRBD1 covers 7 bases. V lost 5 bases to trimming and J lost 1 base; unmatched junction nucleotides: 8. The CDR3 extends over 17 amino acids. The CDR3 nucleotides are TGTGCCAGCAGTCCCCGGGACAGACCGTCTGGGGCCAACGTCCTGACTTTC. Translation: CASSPRDRPSGANVLTF.

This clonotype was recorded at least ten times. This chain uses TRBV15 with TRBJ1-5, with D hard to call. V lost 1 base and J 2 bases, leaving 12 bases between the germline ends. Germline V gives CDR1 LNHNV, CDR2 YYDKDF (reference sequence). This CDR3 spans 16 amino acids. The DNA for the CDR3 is TGTGCCACCAGCAGAGCCGTCGGGGTTGGCAATCAGCCCCAGCATTTT. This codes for CATSRAVGVGNQPQHF.

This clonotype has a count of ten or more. The CDR3 coding sequence is TGTGCCAGCATAAGCACCCTCTCGCACACCGGGGAGCTGTTTTTT. This encodes CASISTLSHTGELFF. The chain uses TRBV12-3 or TRBV12-4 and TRBJ2-2; D is ambiguous. The CDR3 runs 15 residues. V was pared by 7 bases and J by 3 bases, with 15 bases between.

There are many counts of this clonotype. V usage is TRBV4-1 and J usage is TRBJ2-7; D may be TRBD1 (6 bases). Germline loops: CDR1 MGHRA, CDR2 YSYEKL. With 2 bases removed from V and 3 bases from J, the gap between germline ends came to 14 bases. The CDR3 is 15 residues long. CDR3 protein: CASSQTTGHHYEQYF. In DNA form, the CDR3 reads TGCGCCAGCAGCCAAACTACAGGGCACCACTACGAGCAGTACTTC.

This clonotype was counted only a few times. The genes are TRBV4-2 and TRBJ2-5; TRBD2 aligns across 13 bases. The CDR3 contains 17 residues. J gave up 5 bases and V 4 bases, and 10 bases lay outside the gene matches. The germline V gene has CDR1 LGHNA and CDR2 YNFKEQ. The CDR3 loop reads CASSLGLAGVSTETQYF. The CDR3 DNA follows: TGTGCCAGCAGCCTCGGACTAGCGGGAGTGTCGACGGAGACCCAGTACTTC.

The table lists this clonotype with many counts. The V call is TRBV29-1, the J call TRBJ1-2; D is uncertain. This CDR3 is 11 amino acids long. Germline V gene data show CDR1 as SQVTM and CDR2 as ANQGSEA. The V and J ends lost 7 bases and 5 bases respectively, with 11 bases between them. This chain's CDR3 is CSGQTAYGYTF. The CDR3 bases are TGCAGCGGGCAAACAGCATATGGCTACACCTTC.

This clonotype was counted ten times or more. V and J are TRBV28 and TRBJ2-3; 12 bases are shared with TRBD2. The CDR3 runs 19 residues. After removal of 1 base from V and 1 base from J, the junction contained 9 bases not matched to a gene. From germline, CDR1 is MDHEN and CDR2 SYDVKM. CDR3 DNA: TGTGCCAGCAGTTTATCCGGACTAGCGGGACTGCCGGGCACAGATACGCAGTATTTT. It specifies CASSLSGLAGLPGTDTQYF.

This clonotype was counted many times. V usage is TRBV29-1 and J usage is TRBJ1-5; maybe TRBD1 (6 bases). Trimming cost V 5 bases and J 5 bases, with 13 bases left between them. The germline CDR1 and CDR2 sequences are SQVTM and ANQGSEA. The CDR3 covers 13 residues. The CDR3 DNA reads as TGCAGCGTTAGGAGGGGGAACGATCAGCCCCAGCATTTT. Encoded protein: CSVRRGNDQPQHF.

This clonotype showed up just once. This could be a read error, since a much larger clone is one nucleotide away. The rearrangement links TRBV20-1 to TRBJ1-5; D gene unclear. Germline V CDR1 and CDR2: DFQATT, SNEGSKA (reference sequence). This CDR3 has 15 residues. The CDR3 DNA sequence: TGCTGTGCTAGTGTGTCATCTTATAGCAATCAGCCCCAGCATTTT. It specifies CCASVSSYSNQPQHF.

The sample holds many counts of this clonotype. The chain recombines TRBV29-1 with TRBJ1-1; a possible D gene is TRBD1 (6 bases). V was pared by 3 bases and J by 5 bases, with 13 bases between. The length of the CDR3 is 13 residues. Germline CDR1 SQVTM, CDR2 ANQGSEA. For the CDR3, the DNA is TGCAGCGTTGAGGCCCTGAGGGGGACTGAAGCTTTCTTT. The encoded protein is CSVEALRGTEAFF. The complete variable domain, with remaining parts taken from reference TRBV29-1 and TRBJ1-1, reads SAVISQKPSRDICQRGTSLTIQCQVDSQVTMMFWYRQQPGQSLTLIATANQGSEATYESGFVIDKFPISRPNLTFSTLTVSNMSPEDSSIYLCSVEALRGTEAFFGQGTRLTVV.

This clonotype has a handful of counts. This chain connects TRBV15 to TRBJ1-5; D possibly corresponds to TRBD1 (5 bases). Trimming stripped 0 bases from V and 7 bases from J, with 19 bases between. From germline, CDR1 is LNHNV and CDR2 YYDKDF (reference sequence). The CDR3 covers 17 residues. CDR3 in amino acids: CATSRERGESGKQPQHF. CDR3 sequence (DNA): TGTGCCACCAGCAGAGAGAGGGGCGAATCAGGGAAACAGCCCCAGCATTTT.

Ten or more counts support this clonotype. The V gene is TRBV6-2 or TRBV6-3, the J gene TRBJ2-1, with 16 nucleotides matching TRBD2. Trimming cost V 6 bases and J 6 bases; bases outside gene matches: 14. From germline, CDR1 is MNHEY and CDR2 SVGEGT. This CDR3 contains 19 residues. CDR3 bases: TGTGCCAGCAGGCCGGGACTAGCGGGAGGGCAGTATCAGCCCAATGAGCAGTTCTTC. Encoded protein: CASRPGLAGGQYQPNEQFF.

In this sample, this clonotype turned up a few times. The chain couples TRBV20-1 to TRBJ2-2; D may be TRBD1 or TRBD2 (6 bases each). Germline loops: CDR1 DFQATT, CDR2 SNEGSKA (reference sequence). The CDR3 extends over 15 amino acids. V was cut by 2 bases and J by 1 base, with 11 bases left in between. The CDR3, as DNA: TGCAGTGCTAGACCCGGGGGACAGAACACCGGGGAGCTGTTTTTT. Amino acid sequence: CSARPGGQNTGELFF.

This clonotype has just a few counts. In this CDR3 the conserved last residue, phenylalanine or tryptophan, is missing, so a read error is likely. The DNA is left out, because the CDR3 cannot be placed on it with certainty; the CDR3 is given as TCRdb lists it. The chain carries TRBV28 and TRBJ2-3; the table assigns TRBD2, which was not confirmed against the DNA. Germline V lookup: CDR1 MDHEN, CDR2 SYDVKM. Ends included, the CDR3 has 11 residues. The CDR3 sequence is CASSLFSMTSV.

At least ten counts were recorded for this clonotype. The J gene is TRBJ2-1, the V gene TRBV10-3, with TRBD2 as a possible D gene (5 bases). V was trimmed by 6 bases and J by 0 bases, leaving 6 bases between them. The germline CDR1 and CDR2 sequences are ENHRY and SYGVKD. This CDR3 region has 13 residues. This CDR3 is CAISRDSYNEQFF. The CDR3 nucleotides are TGTGCCATCAGCCGGGACTCCTACAATGAGCAGTTCTTC.

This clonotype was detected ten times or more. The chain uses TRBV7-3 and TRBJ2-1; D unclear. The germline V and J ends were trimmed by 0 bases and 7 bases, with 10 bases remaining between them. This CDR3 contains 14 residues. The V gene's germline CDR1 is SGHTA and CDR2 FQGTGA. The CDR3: CASSLTMTVNEQFF. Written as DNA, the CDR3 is TGTGCCAGCAGCTTAACGATGACGGTAAATGAGCAGTTCTTC.